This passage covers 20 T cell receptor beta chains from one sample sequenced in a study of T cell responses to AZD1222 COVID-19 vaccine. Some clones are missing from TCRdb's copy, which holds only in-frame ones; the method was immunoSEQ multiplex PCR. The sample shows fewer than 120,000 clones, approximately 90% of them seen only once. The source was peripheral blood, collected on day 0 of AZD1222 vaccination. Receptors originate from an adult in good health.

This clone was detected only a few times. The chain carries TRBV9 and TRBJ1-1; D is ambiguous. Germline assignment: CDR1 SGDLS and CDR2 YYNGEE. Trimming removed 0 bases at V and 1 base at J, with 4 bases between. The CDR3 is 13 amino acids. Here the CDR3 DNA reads TGTGCCAGCAGCGTAGACAGGAACACTGAAGCTTTCTTT. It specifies CASSVDRNTEAFF.

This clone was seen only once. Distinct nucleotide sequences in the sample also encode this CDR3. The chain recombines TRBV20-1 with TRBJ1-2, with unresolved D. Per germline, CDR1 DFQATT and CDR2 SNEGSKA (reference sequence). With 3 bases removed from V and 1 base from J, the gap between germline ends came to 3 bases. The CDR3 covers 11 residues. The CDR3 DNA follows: TGCAGTGCTAGGGATAACTATGGCTACACCTTC. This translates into CSARDNYGYTF.

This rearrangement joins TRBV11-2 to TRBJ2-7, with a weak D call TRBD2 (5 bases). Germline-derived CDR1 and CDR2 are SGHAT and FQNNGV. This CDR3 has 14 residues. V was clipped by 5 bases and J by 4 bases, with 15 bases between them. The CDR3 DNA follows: TGTGCCAGCAGCCTGGTCGAGGGCGGGTACGAGCAGTACTTC. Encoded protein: CASSLVEGGYEQYF.

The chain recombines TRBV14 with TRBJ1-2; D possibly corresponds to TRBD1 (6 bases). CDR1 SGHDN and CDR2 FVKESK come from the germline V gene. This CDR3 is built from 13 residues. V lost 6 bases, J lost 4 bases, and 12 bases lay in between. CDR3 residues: CASRRGGLYGYTF. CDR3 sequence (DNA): TGTGCCAGCAGGCGAGGGGGGCTCTATGGCTACACCTTC.

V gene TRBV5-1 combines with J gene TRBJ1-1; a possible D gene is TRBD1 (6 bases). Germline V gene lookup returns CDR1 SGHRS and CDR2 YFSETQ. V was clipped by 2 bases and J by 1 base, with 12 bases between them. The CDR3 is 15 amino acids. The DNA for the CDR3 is TGCGCCAGCAGCTTCGGGACAAGGGAGAACACTGAAGCTTTCTTT. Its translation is CASSFGTRENTEAFF.

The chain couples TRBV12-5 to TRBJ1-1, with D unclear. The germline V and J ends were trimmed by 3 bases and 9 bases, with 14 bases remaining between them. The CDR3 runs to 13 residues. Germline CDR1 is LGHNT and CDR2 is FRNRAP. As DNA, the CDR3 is TGTGCTAGTGGTTTTTCCGGGGTTGTCAAAGCTTTCTTT. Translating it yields CASGFSGVVKAFF.

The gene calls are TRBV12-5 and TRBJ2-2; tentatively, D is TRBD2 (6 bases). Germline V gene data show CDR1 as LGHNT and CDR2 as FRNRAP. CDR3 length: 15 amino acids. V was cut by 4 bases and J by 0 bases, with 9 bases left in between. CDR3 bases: TGTGCTAGTGGTTGGGACTCCGCGAACACCGGGGAGCTGTTTTTT. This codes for CASGWDSANTGELFF.

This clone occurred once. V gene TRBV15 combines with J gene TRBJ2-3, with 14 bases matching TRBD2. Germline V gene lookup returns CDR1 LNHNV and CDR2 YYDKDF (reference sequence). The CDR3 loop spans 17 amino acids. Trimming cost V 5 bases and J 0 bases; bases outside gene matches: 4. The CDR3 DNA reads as TGTGCCACCAGCCCCCGACTAGCGGGAGGGAGCACAGATACGCAGTATTTT. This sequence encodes CATSPRLAGGSTDTQYF.

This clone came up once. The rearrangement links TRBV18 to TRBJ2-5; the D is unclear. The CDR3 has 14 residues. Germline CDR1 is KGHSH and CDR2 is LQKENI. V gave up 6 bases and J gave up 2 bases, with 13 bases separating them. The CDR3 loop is CASSPRKLQETQYF. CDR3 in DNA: TGTGCCAGCTCCCCGAGAAAGTTACAAGAGACCCAGTACTTC.

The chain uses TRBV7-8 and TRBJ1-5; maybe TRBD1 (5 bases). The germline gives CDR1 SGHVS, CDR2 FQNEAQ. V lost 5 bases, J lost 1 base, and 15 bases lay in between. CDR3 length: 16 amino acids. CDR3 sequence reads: CASSPRADRSNQPQHF. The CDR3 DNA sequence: TGTGCCAGCAGCCCTCGGGCCGACAGAAGCAATCAGCCCCAGCATTTT.

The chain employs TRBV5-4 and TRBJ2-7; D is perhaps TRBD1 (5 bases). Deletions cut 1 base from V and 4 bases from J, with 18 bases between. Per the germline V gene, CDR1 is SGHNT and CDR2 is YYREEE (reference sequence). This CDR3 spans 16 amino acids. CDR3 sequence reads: CASSLRGFGPRYEQYF. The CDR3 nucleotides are TGTGCCAGCAGCTTGAGGGGATTCGGTCCGAGGTACGAGCAGTACTTC. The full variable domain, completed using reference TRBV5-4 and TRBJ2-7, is ETGVTQSPTHLIKTRGQQVTLRCSSQSGHNTVSWYQQALGQGPQFIFQYYREEENGRGNFPPRFSGLQFPNYSSELNVNALELDDSALYLCASSLRGFGPRYEQYFGPGTRLTVT.

As DNA, the CDR3 is TGTGCCAGCAGCCGCGAAACTAGCGGGATCATCTACGAGCAGTACTTC. Translated, it gives CASSRETSGIIYEQYF. The J gene is TRBJ2-7, the V gene TRBV4-2; TRBD2 agrees at 10 bases. Trimming at V came to 4 bases and at J to 3 bases, leaving 9 bases not matched to a gene. The CDR3 is 16 amino acids. The V gene's germline CDR1 is LGHNA and CDR2 YNFKEQ.

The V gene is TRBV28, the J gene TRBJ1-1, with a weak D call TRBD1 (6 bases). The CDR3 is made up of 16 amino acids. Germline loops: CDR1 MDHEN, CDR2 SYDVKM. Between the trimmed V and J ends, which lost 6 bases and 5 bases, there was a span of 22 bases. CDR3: CASSWRGGALYTEAFF. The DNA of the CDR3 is TGTGCCAGCAGCTGGCGGGGGGGGGCGCTTTATACTGAAGCTTTCTTT.

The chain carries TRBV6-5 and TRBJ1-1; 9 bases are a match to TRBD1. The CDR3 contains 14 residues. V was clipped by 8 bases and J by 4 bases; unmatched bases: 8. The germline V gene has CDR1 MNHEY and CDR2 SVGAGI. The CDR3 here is CASESTGGSTEAFF. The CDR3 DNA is TGTGCCAGCGAGTCGACAGGGGGGTCCACTGAAGCTTTCTTT.

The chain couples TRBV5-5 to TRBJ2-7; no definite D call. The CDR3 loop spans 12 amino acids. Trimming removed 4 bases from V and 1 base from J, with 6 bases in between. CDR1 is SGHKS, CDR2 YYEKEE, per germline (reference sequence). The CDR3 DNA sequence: TGTGCCAGCAGCCTAAAGTCCTACGAGCAGTACTTC. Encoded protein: CASSLKSYEQYF.

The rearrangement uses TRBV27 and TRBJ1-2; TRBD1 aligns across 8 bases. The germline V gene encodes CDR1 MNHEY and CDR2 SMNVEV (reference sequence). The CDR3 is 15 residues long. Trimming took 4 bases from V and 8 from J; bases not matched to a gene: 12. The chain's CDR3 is CASSSRGQEVWGYTF. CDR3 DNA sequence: TGTGCCAGCAGTTCCCGGGGACAGGAGGTATGGGGCTACACCTTC.

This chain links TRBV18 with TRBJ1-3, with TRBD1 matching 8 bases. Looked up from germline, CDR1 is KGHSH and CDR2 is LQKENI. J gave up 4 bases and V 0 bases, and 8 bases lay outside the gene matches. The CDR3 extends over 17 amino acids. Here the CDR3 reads CASSPPDRGSRGNTIYF. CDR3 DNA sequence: TGTGCCAGCTCACCACCCGACAGGGGCTCAAGAGGAAACACCATATATTTT.

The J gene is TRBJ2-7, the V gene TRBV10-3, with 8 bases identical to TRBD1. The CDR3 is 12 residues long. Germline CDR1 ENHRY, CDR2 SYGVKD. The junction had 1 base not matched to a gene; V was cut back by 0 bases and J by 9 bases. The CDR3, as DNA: TGTGCCATCAGTGAGTCGGACAGGGCGCAGTACTTC. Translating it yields CAISESDRAQYF.

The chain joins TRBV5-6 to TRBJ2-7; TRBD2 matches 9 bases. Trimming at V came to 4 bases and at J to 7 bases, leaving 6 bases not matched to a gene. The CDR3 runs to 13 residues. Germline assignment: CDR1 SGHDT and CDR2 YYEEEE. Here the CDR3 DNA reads TGTGCCAGCAGCACCGGGACTAGCCTTGAGCAGTACTTC. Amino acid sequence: CASSTGTSLEQYF. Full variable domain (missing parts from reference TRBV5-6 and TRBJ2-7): DAGVTQSPTHLIKTRGQQVTLRCSPKSGHDTVSWYQQALGQGPQFIFQYYEEEERQRGNFPDRFSGHQFPNYSSELNVNALLLGDSALYLCASSTGTSLEQYFGPGTRLTVT.

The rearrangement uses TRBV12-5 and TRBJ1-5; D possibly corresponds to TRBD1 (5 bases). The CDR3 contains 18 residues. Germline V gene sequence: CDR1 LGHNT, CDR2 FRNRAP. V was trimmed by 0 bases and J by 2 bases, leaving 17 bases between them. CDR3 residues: CASGLVEKGQVGNQPQHF. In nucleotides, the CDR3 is TGTGCTAGTGGTTTGGTAGAGAAGGGGCAGGTGGGCAATCAGCCCCAGCATTTT.